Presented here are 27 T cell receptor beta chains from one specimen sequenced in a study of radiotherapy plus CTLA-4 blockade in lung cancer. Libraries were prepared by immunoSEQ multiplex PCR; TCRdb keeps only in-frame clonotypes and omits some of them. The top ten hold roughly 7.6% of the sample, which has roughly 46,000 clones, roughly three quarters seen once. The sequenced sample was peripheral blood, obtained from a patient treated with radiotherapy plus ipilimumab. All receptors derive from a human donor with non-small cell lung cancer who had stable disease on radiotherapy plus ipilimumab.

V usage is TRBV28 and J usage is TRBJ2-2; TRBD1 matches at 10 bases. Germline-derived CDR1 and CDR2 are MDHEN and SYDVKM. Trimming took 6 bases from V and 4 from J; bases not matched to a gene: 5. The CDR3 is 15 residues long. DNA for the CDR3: TGTGCCAGCAGGGGGACAGGGGTCAGCACCGGGGAGCTGTTTTTT. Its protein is CASRGTGVSTGELFF.

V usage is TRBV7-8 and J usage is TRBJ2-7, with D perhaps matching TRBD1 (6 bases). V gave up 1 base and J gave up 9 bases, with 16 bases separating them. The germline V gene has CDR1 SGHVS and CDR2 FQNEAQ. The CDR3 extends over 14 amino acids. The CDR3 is CASSLGTESPAQYV. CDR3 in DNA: TGTGCCAGCAGCTTAGGGACAGAGAGCCCGGCGCAGTACGTC.

The chain's CDR3 is CATSRDRESNQPQHF. CDR3 nucleotide sequence: TGTGCCACCAGCAGAGACAGGGAGAGCAATCAGCCCCAGCATTTT. V and J are TRBV15 and TRBJ1-5; D may be TRBD1 (5 bases). The CDR3 has 15 residues. Germline V CDR1 and CDR2: LNHNV, YYDKDF (reference sequence). V was clipped by 0 bases and J by 1 base, with 7 bases between them.

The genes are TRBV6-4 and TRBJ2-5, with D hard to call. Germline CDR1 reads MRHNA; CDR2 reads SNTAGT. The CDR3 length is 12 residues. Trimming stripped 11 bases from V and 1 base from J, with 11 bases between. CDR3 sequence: CAGTTSQETQYF. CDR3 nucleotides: TGTGCCGGAACCACGAGCCAAGAGACCCAGTACTTC.

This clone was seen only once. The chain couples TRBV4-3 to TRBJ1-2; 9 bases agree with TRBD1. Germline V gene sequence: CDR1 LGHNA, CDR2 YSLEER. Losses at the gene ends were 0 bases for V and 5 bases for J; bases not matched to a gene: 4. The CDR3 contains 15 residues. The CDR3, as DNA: TGCGCCAGCAGCCAAGACCGAGGGACAGGGTATGGCTACACCTTC. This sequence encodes CASSQDRGTGYGYTF.

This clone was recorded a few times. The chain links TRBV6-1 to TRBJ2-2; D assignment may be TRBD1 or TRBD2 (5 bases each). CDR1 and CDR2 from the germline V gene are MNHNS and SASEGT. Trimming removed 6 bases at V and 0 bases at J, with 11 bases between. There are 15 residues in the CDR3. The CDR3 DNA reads TGTGCCAGCAGCGCCGGGACGGCGAACACCGGGGAGCTGTTTTTT. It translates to CASSAGTANTGELFF.

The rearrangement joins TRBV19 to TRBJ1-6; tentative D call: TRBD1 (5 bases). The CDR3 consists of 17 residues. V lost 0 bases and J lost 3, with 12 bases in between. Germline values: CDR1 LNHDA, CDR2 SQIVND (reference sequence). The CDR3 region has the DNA TGTGCCAGTAGTATAGATTCGAGGGGATACTATAATTCACCCCTCCACTTT. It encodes CASSIDSRGYYNSPLHF. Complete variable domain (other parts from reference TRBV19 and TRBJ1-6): DGGITQSPKYLFRKEGQNVTLSCEQNLNHDAMYWYRQDPGQGLRLIYYSQIVNDFQKGDIAEGYSVSREKKESFPLTVTSAQKNPTAFYLCASSIDSRGYYNSPLHFGNGTRLTVT.

This CDR3 is CASSRGQGPQHF. The CDR3 DNA sequence: TGTGCCAGCAGTAGGGGGCAAGGGCCCCAGCATTTT. The rearrangement uses TRBV6-1 and TRBJ1-5; 7 nucleotides align to TRBD1. V lost 5 bases, J lost 9 bases, and 4 bases stayed unmatched. The CDR3 extends over 12 amino acids. Germline loops: CDR1 MNHNS, CDR2 SASEGT.

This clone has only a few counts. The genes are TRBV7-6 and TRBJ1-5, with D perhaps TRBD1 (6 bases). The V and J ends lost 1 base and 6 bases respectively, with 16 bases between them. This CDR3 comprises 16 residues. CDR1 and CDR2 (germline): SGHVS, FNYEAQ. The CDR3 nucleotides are TGTGCCAGCAGCTTAGATACCGGGGGCAGTGGTCAGCCCCAGCATTTT. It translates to CASSLDTGGSGQPQHF.

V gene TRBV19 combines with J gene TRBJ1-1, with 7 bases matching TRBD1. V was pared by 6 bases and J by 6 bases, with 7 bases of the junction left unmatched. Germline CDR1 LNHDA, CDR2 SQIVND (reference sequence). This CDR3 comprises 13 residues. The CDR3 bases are TGTGCCAGTAGATACAGGGGTTTCTCTGAAGCTTTCTTT. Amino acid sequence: CASRYRGFSEAFF. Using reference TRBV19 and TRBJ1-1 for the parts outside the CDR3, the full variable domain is DGGITQSPKYLFRKEGQNVTLSCEQNLNHDAMYWYRQDPGQGLRLIYYSQIVNDFQKGDIAEGYSVSREKKESFPLTVTSAQKNPTAFYLCASRYRGFSEAFFGQGTRLTVV.

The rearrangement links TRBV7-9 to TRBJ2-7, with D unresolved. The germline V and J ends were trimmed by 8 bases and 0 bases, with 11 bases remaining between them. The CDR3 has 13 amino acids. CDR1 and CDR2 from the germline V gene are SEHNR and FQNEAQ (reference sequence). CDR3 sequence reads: CASSDLFSYEQYF. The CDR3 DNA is TGTGCCAGCTCTGACTTATTCTCCTACGAGCAGTACTTC.

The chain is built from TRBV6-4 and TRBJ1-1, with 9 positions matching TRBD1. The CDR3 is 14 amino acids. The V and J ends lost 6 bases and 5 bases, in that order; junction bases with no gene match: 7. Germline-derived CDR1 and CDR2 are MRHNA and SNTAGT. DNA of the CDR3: TGTGCCAGCAGACCGGACAGGGGAGCAACTGAAGCTTTCTTT. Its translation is CASRPDRGATEAFF.

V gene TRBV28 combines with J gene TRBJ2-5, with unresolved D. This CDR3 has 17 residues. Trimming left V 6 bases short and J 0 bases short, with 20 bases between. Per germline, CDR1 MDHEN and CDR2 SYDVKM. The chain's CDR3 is CASSSGAASPNQETQYF. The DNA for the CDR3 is TGTGCCAGCAGCAGTGGCGCGGCCTCGCCAAACCAAGAGACCCAGTACTTC.

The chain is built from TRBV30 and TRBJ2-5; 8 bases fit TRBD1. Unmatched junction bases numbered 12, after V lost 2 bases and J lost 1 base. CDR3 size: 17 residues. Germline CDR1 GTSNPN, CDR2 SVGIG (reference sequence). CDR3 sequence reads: CAWSRGRTGRSQETQYF. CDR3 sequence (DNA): TGTGCCTGGAGTAGGGGAAGGACAGGGAGGTCCCAAGAGACCCAGTACTTC.

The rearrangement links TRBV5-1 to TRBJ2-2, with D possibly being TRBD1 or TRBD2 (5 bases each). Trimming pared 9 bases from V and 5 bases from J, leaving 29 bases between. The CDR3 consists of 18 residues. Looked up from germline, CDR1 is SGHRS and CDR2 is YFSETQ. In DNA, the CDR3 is TGCGCCACCACGTCCGGGGCGAGTGGTCTTCTAGGAACCGGGGAGCTGTTTTTT. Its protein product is CATTSGASGLLGTGELFF.

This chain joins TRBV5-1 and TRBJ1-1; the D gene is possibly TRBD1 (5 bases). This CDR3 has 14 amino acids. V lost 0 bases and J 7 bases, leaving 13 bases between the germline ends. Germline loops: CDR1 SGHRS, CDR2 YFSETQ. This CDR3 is CASSLDPGRGEAFF. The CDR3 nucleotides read TGCGCCAGCAGCTTGGATCCGGGACGTGGTGAAGCTTTCTTT. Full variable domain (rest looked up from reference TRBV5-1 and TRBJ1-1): KAGVTQTPRYLIKTRGQQVTLSCSPISGHRSVSWYQQTPGQGLQFLFEYFSETQRNKGNFPGRFSGRQFSNSRSEMNVSTLELGDSALYLCASSLDPGRGEAFFGQGTRLTVV.

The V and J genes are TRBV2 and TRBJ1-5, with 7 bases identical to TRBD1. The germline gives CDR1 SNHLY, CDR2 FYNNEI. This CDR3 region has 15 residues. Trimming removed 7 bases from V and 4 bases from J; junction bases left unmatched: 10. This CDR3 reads CASNPGDRPNQPQHF. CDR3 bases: TGTGCCAGCAACCCGGGGGACAGACCAAATCAGCCCCAGCATTTT.

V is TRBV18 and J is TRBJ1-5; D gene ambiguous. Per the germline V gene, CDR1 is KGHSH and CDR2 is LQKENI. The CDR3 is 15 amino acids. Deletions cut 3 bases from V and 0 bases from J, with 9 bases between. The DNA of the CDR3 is TGTGCCAGCTCACCGTGGGCAGGTAGCAATCAGCCCCAGCATTTT. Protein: CASSPWAGSNQPQHF.

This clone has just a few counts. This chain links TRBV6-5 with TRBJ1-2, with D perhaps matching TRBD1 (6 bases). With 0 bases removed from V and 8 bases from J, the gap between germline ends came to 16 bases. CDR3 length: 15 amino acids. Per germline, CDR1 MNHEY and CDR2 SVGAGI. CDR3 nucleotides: TGTGCCAGCAGTTACTCAATCGCGGGGGCTGAGGGCTACACCTTC. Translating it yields CASSYSIAGAEGYTF.

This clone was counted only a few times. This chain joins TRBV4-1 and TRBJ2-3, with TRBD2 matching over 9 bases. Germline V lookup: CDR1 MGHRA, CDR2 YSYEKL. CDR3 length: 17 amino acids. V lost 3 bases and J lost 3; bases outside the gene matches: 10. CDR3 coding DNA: TGCGCCAGCAGCCAGGACCCTAGCGGGGCACAAACAGATACGCAGTATTTT. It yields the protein CASSQDPSGAQTDTQYF.

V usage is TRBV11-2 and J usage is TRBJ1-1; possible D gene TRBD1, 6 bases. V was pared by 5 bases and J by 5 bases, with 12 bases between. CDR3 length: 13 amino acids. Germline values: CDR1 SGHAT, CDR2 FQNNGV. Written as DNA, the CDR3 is TGTGCCAGCAGCCCAGGGGCGAGGACTGAAGCTTTCTTT. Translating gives CASSPGARTEAFF.

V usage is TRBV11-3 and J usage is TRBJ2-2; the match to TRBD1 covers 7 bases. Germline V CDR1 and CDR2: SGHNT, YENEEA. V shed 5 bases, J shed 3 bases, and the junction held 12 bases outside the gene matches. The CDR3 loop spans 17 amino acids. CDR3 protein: CASSLTPGGSDTGELFF. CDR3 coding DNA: TGTGCCAGCAGCCTCACCCCAGGGGGATCGGACACCGGGGAGCTGTTTTTT.

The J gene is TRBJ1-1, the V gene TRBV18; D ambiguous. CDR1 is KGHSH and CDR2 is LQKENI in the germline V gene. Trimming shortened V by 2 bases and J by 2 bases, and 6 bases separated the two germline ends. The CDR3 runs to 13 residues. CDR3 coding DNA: TGTGCCAGCTCACCATTGGACAACACTGAAGCTTTCTTT. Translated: CASSPLDNTEAFF.

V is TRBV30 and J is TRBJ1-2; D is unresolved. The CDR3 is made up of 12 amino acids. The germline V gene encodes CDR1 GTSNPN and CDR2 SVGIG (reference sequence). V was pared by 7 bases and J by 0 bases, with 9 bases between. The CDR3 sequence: CASKAANYGYTF. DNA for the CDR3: TGTGCCTCGAAGGCAGCTAACTATGGCTACACCTTC.

CDR3 sequence reads: CASSVFVGTVYGYTF. The DNA for the CDR3 is TGTGCCAGCAGTGTCTTTGTAGGGACCGTCTATGGCTACACCTTC. This chain links TRBV2 with TRBJ1-2; a weak D match, TRBD1 (5 bases). CDR3 length: 15 amino acids. Germline assignment: CDR1 SNHLY and CDR2 FYNNEI. Trimming took off 4 bases at V and 4 bases at J, with 16 bases between the two ends.

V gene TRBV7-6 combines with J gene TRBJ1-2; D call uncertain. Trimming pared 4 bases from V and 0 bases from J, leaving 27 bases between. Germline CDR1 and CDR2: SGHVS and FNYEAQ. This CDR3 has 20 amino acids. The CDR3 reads CASSSHPRTTPGSSNYGYTF. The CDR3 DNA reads TGTGCCAGCAGCTCGCACCCACGAACGACTCCGGGGTCTTCTAACTATGGCTACACCTTC. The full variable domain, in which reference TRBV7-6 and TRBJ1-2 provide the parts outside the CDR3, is GAGVSQSPRYKVTKRGQDVALRCDPISGHVSLYWYRQALGQGPEFLTYFNYEAQQDKSGLPNDRFSAERPEGSISTLTIQRTEQRDSAMYRCASSSHPRTTPGSSNYGYTFGSGTRLTVV.

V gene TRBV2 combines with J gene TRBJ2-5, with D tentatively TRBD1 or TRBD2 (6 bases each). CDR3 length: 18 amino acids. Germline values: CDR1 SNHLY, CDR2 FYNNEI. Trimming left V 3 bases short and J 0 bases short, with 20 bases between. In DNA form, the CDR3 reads TGTGCCAGCAGTGAGCCGAACAGGGTAGCGGTGAACCAAGAGACCCAGTACTTC. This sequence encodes CASSEPNRVAVNQETQYF.